This T cell receptor (beta chain) is drawn from a study of breast tumors, draining lymph nodes, adjacent tissues. Study-wide results and limits: Luminal-like breast cancer showed significantly greater tumor-nontumor repertoire similarity than basal-like breast cancer did.

TCRdb re-derived calls from the multiplex PCR reads in MiXCR, one entry per CDR3 protein. The repertoire has nearly 110,000 distinct CDR3 sequences, 30% of them found once; the top ten carry 4.5% to 7%. Breast cancer patients provided tissue from their axillary draining lymph nodes. A note on this clonotype: Its antigen remains unknown.

V was pared by 6 bases and J by 8 bases, with 19 bases between. CDR1 and CDR2 from the germline V gene are SNHLY and FYNNEI. The CDR3 is made up of 14 amino acids. This receptor was identified in a female donor with breast cancer. Some clones in this sample may be carry-over from other donors' samples. The V call is TRBV2, the J call TRBJ1-2, with D perhaps TRBD1 (6 bases). Sequenced input: axillary lymph node tissue. The CDR3 here is CASRGDTFFRGYTF. In DNA form, the CDR3 reads TGTGCCAGCAGGGGGGACACCTTTTTCCGCGGCTACACCTTC.